What follows are 21 T cell receptor beta chains derived from one specimen sequenced in a study of early T cells in non-severe SARS-CoV-2 infection. TCRdb ran MiXCR on the 5' RACE reads and lists one entry per CDR3 protein. The table includes just under 65,000 distinct CDR3 sequences, approximately 9.2% detected once. Sequenced material: whole blood, taken at baseline. These receptors came from an adult who was a healthcare worker with PCR-confirmed SARS-CoV-2 infection or an uninfected control (not recorded which).

This rearrangement joins TRBV6-2 or TRBV6-3 to TRBJ1-1, with D tentatively TRBD1 (6 bases). Germline lookup yields CDR1 MNHEY and CDR2 SVGEGT. This CDR3 spans 17 amino acids. Trimming removed 0 bases at V and 0 bases at J, with 14 bases between. CDR3 sequence reads: CASSYSPSTGMNTEAFF. The CDR3 coding sequence is TGTGCCAGCAGTTACTCCCCTTCGACAGGTATGAACACTGAAGCTTTCTTT.

This clonotype was observed many times. The chain uses TRBV30 and TRBJ1-2, with D uncertain. The length of the CDR3 is 13 residues. CDR1 is GTSNPN, CDR2 SVGIG, per germline (reference sequence). Trimming removed 1 base from V and 8 bases from J, with 14 bases in between. CDR3 amino acids: CAWSGGSQKGYTF. As DNA, the CDR3 is TGTGCCTGGAGTGGGGGATCTCAGAAGGGCTACACCTTC.

The chain links TRBV7-9 to TRBJ1-3; D is undetermined. The germline gives CDR1 SEHNR, CDR2 FQNEAQ (reference sequence). CDR3 size: 14 residues. V dropped 0 bases and J dropped 0 bases, with 3 bases sitting between them. The CDR3 DNA follows: TGTGCCAGCAGCTTAGCGTACTCTGGAAACACCATATATTTT. Translating gives CASSLAYSGNTIYF. Combining the CDR3 with reference TRBV7-9 and TRBJ1-3 gives the whole variable domain DTGVSQNPRHKITKRGQNVTFRCDPISEHNRLYWYRQTLGQGPEFLTYFQNEAQLEKSRLLSDRFSAERPKGSFSTLEIQRTEQGDSAMYLCASSLAYSGNTIYFGEGSWLTVV.

The sample holds many counts of this clonotype. This chain uses TRBV5-4 with TRBJ1-6; D remains ambiguous. Trimming took 0 bases from V and 1 from J, leaving 11 bases between them. The CDR3 sequence is 17 residues long. The germline V gene has CDR1 SGHNT and CDR2 YYREEE (reference sequence). The CDR3 bases are TGTGCCAGCAGCTTGGGTGGTCAAGGGTCCTATAATTCACCCCTCCACTTT. This gives the protein CASSLGGQGSYNSPLHF.

In its sample, this clonotype was seen a few times. The rearrangement uses TRBV27 and TRBJ1-3; D is perhaps TRBD1 (6 bases). The CDR3 covers 14 residues. Germline V gives CDR1 MNHEY, CDR2 SMNVEV (reference sequence). V lost 6 bases, J lost 2 bases, and 11 bases lay in between. The CDR3 here is CASREQGTGNTIYF. Here the CDR3 DNA reads TGTGCCAGCAGAGAACAGGGAACTGGAAACACCATATATTTT.

About this clonotype: This may arise from a read error, as a much more abundant clone is one base away. J is TRBJ2-5 and V is TRBV7-9; TRBD2 matches at 7 bases. The V gene's germline CDR1 is SEHNR and CDR2 FQNEAQ (reference sequence). This CDR3 is 15 amino acids long. CDR3 in amino acids: CANSPPFGLEETQYF. The CDR3 bases are TGTGCCAACAGCCCTCCTTTTGGACTAGAAGAGACCCAGTACTTC. The whole variable domain, filled in from reference TRBV7-9 and TRBJ2-5, reads DTGVSQNPRHKITKRGQNVTFRCDPISEHNRLYWYRQTLGQGPEFLTYFQNEAQLEKSRLLSDRFSAERPKGSFSTLEIQRTEQGDSAMYLCANSPPFGLEETQYFGPGTRLLVL.

This clonotype was counted at least ten times. The V call is TRBV7-2, the J call TRBJ1-3, with D perhaps TRBD1 (5 bases). In germline, CDR1 is SGHTA, CDR2 FQGNSA. CDR3 length equals 15 residues. Trimming took off 7 bases at V and 0 bases at J, with 13 bases between the two ends. CDR3 sequence (DNA): TGTGCCAGCACCCTTGACAGAGCCTCTGGAAACACCATATATTTT. It codes for CASTLDRASGNTIYF. Supplemented by reference TRBV7-2 and TRBJ1-3, the full variable domain reads GAGVSQSPSNKVTEKGKDVELRCDPISGHTALYWYRQSLGQGLEFLIYFQGNSAPDKSGLPSDRFSAERTGGSVSTLTIQRTQQEDSAVYLCASTLDRASGNTIYFGEGSWLTVV.

This clonotype was observed a handful of times. The chain is built from TRBV9 and TRBJ2-5; 7 bases map to TRBD2. From germline, CDR1 is SGDLS and CDR2 YYNGEE. The CDR3 runs to 13 residues. V was pared by 0 bases and J by 4 bases, with 0 bases of the junction left unmatched. This chain's CDR3 is CASSVAGGETQYF. The CDR3 DNA reads as TGTGCCAGCAGCGTAGCGGGGGGAGAGACCCAGTACTTC.

V gene TRBV7-2 combines with J gene TRBJ2-3; no reliable D call. The CDR3 length is 15 residues. V lost 1 base and J lost 1, with 9 bases in between. Germline lookup yields CDR1 SGHTA and CDR2 FQGNSA. CDR3 loop: CASSLDFQGTDTQYF. CDR3 nucleotide sequence: TGTGCCAGCAGCTTAGATTTTCAGGGCACAGATACGCAGTATTTT.

This clonotype was found many times. The chain uses TRBV7-6 and TRBJ2-3; a possible D gene is TRBD2 (5 bases). V was shortened by 5 bases and J by 6 bases, with 9 bases between the two germline ends. There are 12 residues in the CDR3. Germline values: CDR1 SGHVS, CDR2 FNYEAQ. This CDR3 is CASSHPGDTQYF. The CDR3 DNA is TGTGCCAGCAGCCATCCGGGGGATACGCAGTATTTT.

This clonotype was counted only a few times. The chain carries TRBV10-1 and TRBJ1-3, with unresolved D. The CDR3 covers 16 residues. Germline V gives CDR1 WNHNN, CDR2 SYGVQD (reference sequence). V was trimmed by 8 bases and J by 8 bases, leaving 25 bases between them. In DNA form, the CDR3 reads TGCGCCAGCCATTTGTTACCGGAAGACGCAAAGGACACCATATATTTT. Residues: CASHLLPEDAKDTIYF.

The chain recombines TRBV18 with TRBJ1-5; D is unresolved. The V gene lost 3 bases and the J gene lost 5 bases, with 8 bases spanning the gap. The length of the CDR3 is 13 residues. Per the germline V gene, CDR1 is KGHSH and CDR2 is LQKENI. The CDR3 DNA reads TGTGCCAGCTCACCGGACCGGGATCAGCCCCAGCATTTT. Translated: CASSPDRDQPQHF.

The rearrangement uses TRBV29-1 and TRBJ1-1; 7 bases are shared with TRBD1. After removal of 6 bases from V and 8 bases from J, the junction contained 15 bases not matched to a gene. This CDR3 region has 14 residues. Germline-derived CDR1 and CDR2 are SQVTM and ANQGSEA. The CDR3 loop is CSVDAIGNRGEAFF. As DNA, the CDR3 is TGCAGCGTAGACGCCATTGGGAACAGGGGCGAAGCTTTCTTT.

This chain uses TRBV7-9 with TRBJ2-1, with D tentatively TRBD1 or TRBD2 (5 bases each). Trimming took 1 base from V and 8 from J, leaving 18 bases between them. The germline gives CDR1 SEHNR, CDR2 FQNEAQ (reference sequence). The CDR3 covers 16 residues. The chain's CDR3 is CASSLGGQGVIHEQFF. DNA of the CDR3: TGTGCCAGCAGCTTAGGGGGCCAGGGAGTGATCCATGAGCAGTTCTTC. Drawing the rest from reference TRBV7-9 and TRBJ2-1, the complete variable domain is DTGVSQNPRHKITKRGQNVTFRCDPISEHNRLYWYRQTLGQGPEFLTYFQNEAQLEKSRLLSDRFSAERPKGSFSTLEIQRTEQGDSAMYLCASSLGGQGVIHEQFFGPGTRLTVL.

This clonotype was seen ten or more times. J is TRBJ2-7 and V is TRBV7-6; no firm D call. Trimming cost V 0 bases and J 7 bases, with 13 bases left between them. The CDR3 totals 14 residues. Germline V gene data show CDR1 as SGHVS and CDR2 as FNYEAQ. In DNA, the CDR3 is TGTGCCAGCAGCTTAGCCGGGTCCGTCTTGGAGCAGTACTTC. It yields the protein CASSLAGSVLEQYF. The variable domain in full, completed from reference TRBV7-6 and TRBJ2-7, reads GAGVSQSPRYKVTKRGQDVALRCDPISGHVSLYWYRQALGQGPEFLTYFNYEAQQDKSGLPNDRFSAERPEGSISTLTIQRTEQRDSAMYRCASSLAGSVLEQYFGPGTRLTVT.

This clonotype was counted a few times. The chain has TRBV7-3 and TRBJ2-2; D assignment may be TRBD1 or TRBD2 (5 bases each). Trimming took off 4 bases at V and 6 bases at J, with 15 bases between the two ends. This CDR3 contains 15 residues. The germline V gene encodes CDR1 SGHTA and CDR2 FQGTGA. The CDR3 DNA reads TGTGCCAGCAGCTCAACTGACTGGGGGTCCGGGGAGCTGTTTTTT. This translates into CASSSTDWGSGELFF.

This clonotype was seen at least ten times. The chain joins TRBV11-2 to TRBJ1-6; D gene uncertain. With 5 bases removed from V and 7 bases from J, the gap between germline ends came to 12 bases. The length of the CDR3 is 14 residues. Germline CDR1 is SGHAT and CDR2 is FQNNGV. The CDR3 reads CASSQDRLNSPLHF. DNA of the CDR3: TGTGCCAGCAGCCAGGACCGTCTAAATTCACCCCTCCACTTT.

This clonotype was observed a few times. The CDR3 spells CASSYLSRQYF. In nucleotides, the CDR3 is TGTGCCAGCAGTTACCTATCTAGGCAGTATTTT. The chain recombines TRBV6-5 with TRBJ2-3; D is uncertain. Germline CDR1 and CDR2: MNHEY and SVGAGI. The CDR3 is made up of 11 amino acids. The ends were cut back, 2 bases at V and 11 bases at J, with 8 bases in the middle.

The sample holds a few counts of this clonotype. CDR3 loop: CASSPEGAGWREQYF. CDR3 nucleotide sequence: TGCGCCAGCAGCCCCGAGGGAGCGGGATGGCGCGAGCAGTACTTC. The V gene is TRBV5-1, the J gene TRBJ2-7; 7 bases agree with TRBD2. Trimming cost V 4 bases and J 6 bases; bases outside gene matches: 13. The CDR3 extends over 15 amino acids. CDR1 SGHRS and CDR2 YFSETQ come from the germline V gene.

This clonotype was seen repeatedly, ten times or more. The V gene is TRBV7-6, the J gene TRBJ2-5; no reliable D call. The ends were cut back, 5 bases at V and 1 base at J, with 5 bases in the middle. There are 12 residues in the CDR3. In germline, CDR1 is SGHVS, CDR2 FNYEAQ. As DNA, the CDR3 is TGTGCCAGCAGCGATCGCCAAGAGACCCAGTACTTC. This translates into CASSDRQETQYF.

The chain links TRBV19 to TRBJ1-5, with D perhaps matching TRBD1 (5 bases). Germline CDR1 reads LNHDA; CDR2 reads SQIVND (reference sequence). This CDR3 has 16 amino acids. Trimming pared 4 bases from V and 4 bases from J, leaving 17 bases between. CDR3 DNA sequence: TGTGCCAGTAGTAATCCTCAGGGTATCTCAAATCAGCCCCAGCATTTT. Encoded protein: CASSNPQGISNQPQHF.